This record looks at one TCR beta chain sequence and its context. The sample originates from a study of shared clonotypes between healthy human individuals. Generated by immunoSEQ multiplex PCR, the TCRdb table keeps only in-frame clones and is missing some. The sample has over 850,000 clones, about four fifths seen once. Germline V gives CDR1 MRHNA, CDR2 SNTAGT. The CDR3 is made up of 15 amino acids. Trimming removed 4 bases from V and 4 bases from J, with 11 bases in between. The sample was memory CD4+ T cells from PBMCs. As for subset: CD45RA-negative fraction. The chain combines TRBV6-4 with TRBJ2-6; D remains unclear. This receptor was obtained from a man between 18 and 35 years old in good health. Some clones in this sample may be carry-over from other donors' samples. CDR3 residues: CASSAGIPGANVLTF. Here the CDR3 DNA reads TGTGCCAGCAGTGCCGGCATTCCCGGGGCCAACGTCCTGACTTTC.